Shown below are 18 T cell receptor beta chains from a single sample sequenced in a study of T-cell reconstitution after alpha-beta-depleted transplantation in children. It was with unique molecular identifiers that the TCRbeta library was prepared. Using its own MiXCR run on the PCR reads, TCRdb lists one record per CDR3 protein. The sample lists over 200,000 distinct CDR3 sequences; 8.5% to 10% were seen once. The material sequenced was PBMCs from the stem cell graft donor, taken from the stem cell graft. The receptors stem from a human donor who donated a stem cell graft to a child with acute lymphoblastic leukemia.

This clonotype has a single count. A read error may account for a junction end that differs from germline. This chain uses TRBV6-1 with TRBJ1-2; no firm D call. This CDR3 contains 18 residues. Germline V gene lookup returns CDR1 MNHNS and CDR2 SASEGT. CDR3 amino acids: CASIPGGSATTANYGYNF. As DNA, the CDR3 is TGTGCCAGCATCCCCGGTGGGAGCGCAACCACAGCTAACTATGGCTACAACTTC.

This clonotype was counted a single time. One end of the junction fails to match germline, which may point to a read error. J is TRBJ2-1 and V is TRBV5-1, with a tentative D call TRBD2 (5 bases). The germline gives CDR1 SGHRS, CDR2 YFSETQ. The CDR3 has 13 amino acids. In nucleotides, the CDR3 is TGCGACAGCAGCTTCGAGGCAGCGGATGAGCAGTTCTTC. It yields the protein CDSSFEAADEQFF.

This clonotype was detected ten times or more. The J gene is TRBJ1-2, the V gene TRBV12-3 or TRBV12-4, with TRBD1 matching over 7 bases. The CDR3 is made up of 14 amino acids. Unmatched junction bases numbered 10, after V lost 6 bases and J lost 6 bases. The chain's CDR3 is CASSRDRVADGYTF. CDR3 nucleotides: TGTGCCAGCAGCCGAGACAGGGTGGCTGATGGCTACACCTTC.

This clonotype has a count of ten or more. The chain links TRBV3-1 to TRBJ1-1; D remains ambiguous. The CDR3 length is 13 residues. The V and J ends lost 5 bases and 4 bases respectively, with 11 bases between them. CDR1 and CDR2 (germline): LGHDT, YNNKEL (reference sequence). CDR3 residues: CASSFKRATEAFF. The CDR3 bases are TGTGCCAGCAGCTTCAAGAGAGCCACTGAAGCTTTCTTT.

This clonotype showed up just a few times. This chain links TRBV12-3 or TRBV12-4 with TRBJ1-1; D not certain. The CDR3 consists of 13 residues. V was shortened by 6 bases and J by 5 bases, with 13 bases between the two germline ends. Here the CDR3 reads CASRPAVRTEAFF. CDR3 in DNA: TGTGCCAGCAGGCCGGCGGTAAGGACTGAAGCTTTCTTT.

CDR3 nucleotides: TGCGCCAGCAAGGGACCAGATACGCAGTATTTT. The encoded protein is CASKGPDTQYF. The genes are TRBV5-1 and TRBJ2-3; D possibly uses TRBD1 or TRBD2 (5 bases each). Germline values: CDR1 SGHRS, CDR2 YFSETQ. The CDR3 runs 11 residues. V lost 6 bases, J lost 4 bases, and 6 bases lay in between. Drawing the rest from reference TRBV5-1 and TRBJ2-3, the complete variable domain is KAGVTQTPRYLIKTRGQQVTLSCSPISGHRSVSWYQQTPGQGLQFLFEYFSETQRNKGNFPGRFSGRQFSNSRSEMNVSTLELGDSALYLCASKGPDTQYFGPGTRLTVL.

This clonotype was seen a handful of times. The gene calls are TRBV12-3 or TRBV12-4 and TRBJ2-6, with D hard to call. The CDR3 consists of 17 residues. Trimming took 7 bases from V and 0 from J, leaving 16 bases between them. For the CDR3, the DNA is TGTGCCAGCACCGGCTCCCGATTCACCTCTGGGGCCAACGTCCTGACTTTC. This encodes CASTGSRFTSGANVLTF.

This chain uses TRBV5-1 with TRBJ1-1; 7 nucleotides line up with TRBD1. Germline V gene lookup returns CDR1 SGHRS and CDR2 YFSETQ. This CDR3 has 14 residues. The trim removed 3 bases at V and 7 bases at J, leaving 9 bases unmatched. The CDR3 loop is CASSSNFGQDEAFF. For the CDR3, the DNA is TGCGCCAGCAGCTCGAACTTCGGACAGGATGAAGCTTTCTTT.

The chain recombines TRBV13 with TRBJ2-5, with TRBD2 matching 11 bases. The CDR3 is 17 amino acids. J gave up 1 base and V 3 bases, and 7 bases lay outside the gene matches. Germline-derived CDR1 and CDR2 are PRHDT and FYEKMQ (reference sequence). CDR3 DNA: TGTGCCAGCAGCTTCGTTCGTCTAGCGGGGGGCCAAGAGACCCAGTACTTC. This translates into CASSFVRLAGGQETQYF.

This chain connects TRBV10-3 to TRBJ1-2; no clear D gene. The V and J ends lost 0 bases and 4 bases respectively, with 12 bases between them. This CDR3 has 15 amino acids. Germline V gene data show CDR1 as ENHRY and CDR2 as SYGVKD. The CDR3 region is CAISESGPPFYGYTF. CDR3 bases: TGTGCCATCAGTGAGTCTGGGCCTCCTTTCTATGGCTACACCTTC.

A few counts support this clonotype. J is TRBJ2-1 and V is TRBV12-3 or TRBV12-4; D uncertain. The CDR3 length is 13 residues. Trimming removed 7 bases from V and 6 bases from J, with 13 bases in between. CDR3 sequence reads: CASTSLSVNEQFF. The CDR3 DNA is TGTGCCAGCACTTCCTTAAGCGTCAATGAGCAGTTCTTC.

This clonotype was seen at least ten times. The rearrangement links TRBV5-1 to TRBJ2-1, with TRBD1 as a possible D gene (5 bases). There are 16 residues in the CDR3. Trimming shortened V by 4 bases and J by 1 base, and 15 bases separated the two germline ends. Germline V CDR1 and CDR2: SGHRS, YFSETQ. Here the CDR3 DNA reads TGCGCCAGCAGCAGGGGCCTTAGGGTTTCCTACAATGAGCAGTTCTTC. This codes for CASSRGLRVSYNEQFF.

A word on this clonotype: Here the CDR3 omits its conserved ending phenylalanine or tryptophan, so a read error is the likely source. V usage is TRBV12-3 or TRBV12-4 and J usage is TRBJ1-3; D not resolved. V gave up 5 bases and J gave up 3 bases, with 11 bases separating them. CDR3 length: 14 residues. The CDR3 bases are TGTGCCAGCAGTCCAGTTGTTCGTGGAAACACCATATATATT. Translation: CASSPVVRGNTIYI.

This clonotype came up many times. The V call is TRBV19, the J call TRBJ1-1, with TRBD1 matching 9 bases. The V gene's germline CDR1 is LNHDA and CDR2 SQIVND (reference sequence). CDR3 length: 15 amino acids. With 5 bases clipped from V and 2 bases from J, the junction kept 6 bases outside the gene matches. The CDR3: CASSPRTGVNTEAFF. As DNA, the CDR3 is TGTGCCAGTAGTCCGAGGACAGGGGTCAACACTGAAGCTTTCTTT.

J is TRBJ2-7 and V is TRBV11-2; D remains ambiguous. This CDR3 is built from 12 residues. The V end was cut by 2 bases, the J end by 5 bases, with 7 bases between. Germline V gene sequence: CDR1 SGHAT, CDR2 FQNNGV. CDR3 loop: CASSLLENEQYF. The CDR3 coding sequence is TGTGCCAGCAGCTTACTAGAAAACGAGCAGTACTTC. The full variable domain, in which reference TRBV11-2 and TRBJ2-7 provide the parts outside the CDR3, is EAGVAQSPRYKIIEKRQSVAFWCNPISGHATLYWYQQILGQGPKLLIQFQNNGVVDDSQLPKDRFSAERLKGVDSTLKIQPAKLEDSAVYLCASSLLENEQYFGPGTRLTVT.

The V call is TRBV7-9, the J call TRBJ1-1, with D possibly being TRBD1 (6 bases). V was cut by 6 bases and J by 4 bases, with 21 bases left in between. Germline assignment: CDR1 SEHNR and CDR2 FQNEAQ (reference sequence). The length of the CDR3 is 16 residues. This CDR3 is CASSPSLGALTTEAFF. The CDR3 bases are TGTGCCAGCAGTCCATCGTTGGGGGCGCTTACCACTGAAGCTTTCTTT.

Note on this clonotype: At one boundary the junction diverges from the germline segment, which might be a read error. This chain joins TRBV27 and TRBJ1-2, with TRBD1 matching 7 bases. This CDR3 region has 16 residues. The germline V gene has CDR1 MNHEY and CDR2 SMNVEV (reference sequence). CDR3 DNA: TGCGCCAGCAGCCCTACTACGACAGGGCTGAACTATGGCTACACCTTC. Translating gives CASSPTTTGLNYGYTF.

This clonotype was counted a few times. J is TRBJ2-3 and V is TRBV18; 10 bases map to TRBD1. The J segment lost 6 bases and the V segment lost 3 bases, leaving 6 bases of the junction unmatched. The CDR3 is 15 residues long. Germline CDR1 reads KGHSH; CDR2 reads LQKENI. This chain's CDR3 is CASSPWTGGDDTQYF. In DNA, the CDR3 is TGTGCCAGCTCACCCTGGACAGGGGGGGATGATACGCAGTATTTT.